These 30 T cell receptor beta chains were sequenced from one sample in a study of blood T cell repertoires in COVID-19. Repertoires were generated with immunoSEQ multiplex PCR, while TCRdb's copy carries only in-frame clones and drops some. The sample carries 75,000 to 100,000 clones, about nine tenths recorded once. Material for sequencing was peripheral blood. The source is a woman older than 75 with acute or convalescent COVID-19.

The CDR3 spells CASSEGTWGYTF. CDR3 in DNA: TGTGCCAGCAGTGAGGGGACATGGGGCTACACCTTC. This sequence joins TRBV2 and TRBJ1-2; perhaps TRBD1 as D (6 bases). Trimming stripped 3 bases from V and 8 bases from J, with 10 bases between. The CDR3 spans 12 residues. The V gene's germline CDR1 is SNHLY and CDR2 FYNNEI.

The chain carries TRBV30 and TRBJ1-6, with 10 bases matching TRBD1. This CDR3 has 15 amino acids. With V trimmed by 3 bases and J by 9 bases, 8 bases remained unmatched. Looked up from germline, CDR1 is GTSNPN and CDR2 is SVGIG (reference sequence). CDR3 in amino acids: CAWRPGQGTPSPLHF. The CDR3 coding sequence is TGTGCCTGGAGGCCGGGACAGGGGACCCCTTCACCCCTCCACTTT.

CDR3 sequence reads: CASSLIRQGDSPLHF. CDR3 nucleotide sequence: TGTGCCAGCAGCCTAATTAGACAGGGGGATTCACCCCTCCACTTT. The chain recombines TRBV14 with TRBJ1-6; 9 positions match TRBD1. Germline trimming cut 4 bases from V and 8 bases from J; bases unmatched to any gene: 6. Germline V CDR1 and CDR2: SGHDN, FVKESK. This CDR3 has 15 residues.

The CDR3 protein is CASSQLEGQGNQPQHF. CDR3 nucleotides: TGTGCCAGCAGCCAACTAGAAGGACAGGGGAATCAGCCCCAGCATTTT. The chain carries TRBV4-2 and TRBJ1-5; 9 positions agree with TRBD1. With 2 bases clipped from V and 4 bases from J, the junction kept 6 bases outside the gene matches. CDR3 size: 16 residues. The germline V gene has CDR1 LGHNA and CDR2 YNFKEQ.

A note on this clone: One end of the junction varies from germline; a read error may be responsible. V and J are TRBV18 and TRBJ1-2; 8 positions agree with TRBD1. The CDR3 spans 14 residues. Per germline, CDR1 KGHSH and CDR2 LQKENI. CDR3 sequence (DNA): TGTGCCAGCTCACCCAACAATATGCTCAGGGGGCCACCCTTC. It yields the protein CASSPNNMLRGPPF.

CDR3 DNA: TGTGCCAGCAGTGTGCAGGGATACGAGCAGTACTTC. Translated, it gives CASSVQGYEQYF. The chain combines TRBV2 with TRBJ2-7; D might be TRBD1 (5 bases). The CDR3 contains 12 residues. V gave up 4 bases and J gave up 4 bases, with 8 bases separating them. Germline CDR1 is SNHLY and CDR2 is FYNNEI.

The rearrangement uses TRBV20-1 and TRBJ1-2, with 7 bases that match TRBD1. The germline V gene has CDR1 DFQATT and CDR2 SNEGSKA (reference sequence). The CDR3 is made up of 11 amino acids. Trimming removed 7 bases from V and 3 bases from J; junction bases left unmatched: 2. CDR3 sequence: CSGGTDYGYTF. As DNA, the CDR3 is TGCAGTGGTGGGACAGACTATGGCTACACCTTC.

The chain carries TRBV4-3 and TRBJ1-2, with D possibly matching TRBD1 (5 bases). Germline V lookup: CDR1 LGHNA, CDR2 YSLEER. The CDR3 length is 14 residues. The V end lost 0 bases, the J end lost 2 bases, and 7 bases lay between the germline ends. The CDR3 loop is CASSQDSGNYGYTF. DNA for the CDR3: TGCGCCAGCAGCCAAGATTCAGGGAACTATGGCTACACCTTC.

The chain couples TRBV29-1 to TRBJ2-1; TRBD2 matches at 7 bases. The V and J ends lost 6 bases and 4 bases, in that order; junction bases with no gene match: 9. The V gene's germline CDR1 is SQVTM and CDR2 ANQGSEA. The CDR3 has 14 amino acids. CDR3 DNA: TGCAGCGTGGGTTCTAGCGGAGGTTACAATGAGCAGTTCTTC. Translation: CSVGSSGGYNEQFF.

V usage is TRBV15 and J usage is TRBJ2-1; D is perhaps TRBD2 (5 bases). This CDR3 contains 17 residues. V was shortened by 1 base and J by 4 bases, with 17 bases between the two germline ends. From germline, CDR1 is LNHNV and CDR2 YYDKDF (reference sequence). The CDR3 coding sequence is TGTGCCACCAGCAGAGTTTCCGCTAGCAGATCATACAATGAGCAGTTCTTC. The encoded protein is CATSRVSASRSYNEQFF.

DNA for the CDR3: TGTGCCAGCAAGGTTGGGCCGAACACTGAAGCTTTCTTT. This translates into CASKVGPNTEAFF. The chain combines TRBV6-4 with TRBJ1-1; D is ambiguous. Germline CDR1 and CDR2: MRHNA and SNTAGT. With 7 bases removed from V and 1 base from J, the gap between germline ends came to 10 bases. This CDR3 region has 13 residues.

The chain couples TRBV11-2 to TRBJ2-2; 8 bases fit TRBD1. V gave up 1 base and J gave up 6 bases; unmatched junction bases: 4. Germline CDR1 SGHAT, CDR2 FQNNGV. The CDR3 totals 15 residues. In DNA, the CDR3 is TGTGCCAGCAGCTTAGCAGGGGGCGGATCCGGGGAGCTGTTTTTT. The encoded protein is CASSLAGGGSGELFF.

This clone occurred once. This chain connects TRBV11-3 to TRBJ2-5, with TRBD2 identical over 10 bases. The CDR3 contains 16 residues. V was pared by 2 bases and J by 4 bases, with 7 bases of the junction left unmatched. Germline V gene sequence: CDR1 SGHNT, CDR2 YENEEA. Written as DNA, the CDR3 is TGTGCCAGCAGCTTATCTAGCGGGGGACCGGGAGAGACCCAGTACTTC. It specifies CASSLSSGGPGETQYF.

The CDR3 protein is CASSEKAGSTEAFF. DNA for the CDR3: TGTGCCAGCAGTGAAAAGGCGGGAAGCACTGAAGCTTTCTTT. The chain has TRBV2 and TRBJ1-1, with D uncertain. Per the germline V gene, CDR1 is SNHLY and CDR2 is FYNNEI. The germline V and J ends were trimmed by 2 bases and 4 bases, with 11 bases remaining between them. This CDR3 is 14 amino acids long.

The chain uses TRBV19 and TRBJ1-2; D gene unclear. Germline V CDR1 and CDR2: LNHDA, SQIVND (reference sequence). This CDR3 is 14 amino acids long. Trimming left V 6 bases short and J 4 bases short, with 15 bases between. The CDR3 sequence is CASSPVVVGYGYTF. CDR3 coding DNA: TGTGCCAGTAGCCCCGTGGTAGTCGGCTATGGCTACACCTTC.

The chain joins TRBV25-1 to TRBJ2-1; D may be TRBD2 (5 bases). V was clipped by 4 bases and J by 3 bases, with 10 bases between them. The V gene's germline CDR1 is MGHDK and CDR2 SYGVNS. The CDR3 runs to 14 residues. In DNA form, the CDR3 reads TGTGCCAGCAGTGGGGTAGCGAGCTACAATGAGCAGTTCTTC. This translates into CASSGVASYNEQFF.

V and J are TRBV7-8 and TRBJ2-7, with 15 bases aligning to TRBD2. Germline trimming cut 8 bases from V and 2 bases from J; bases unmatched to any gene: 1. Germline CDR1 SGHVS, CDR2 FQNEAQ. The CDR3 totals 14 residues. This CDR3 is CASGTSGRTYEQYF. The CDR3 DNA reads as TGTGCCAGCGGGACTAGCGGGAGGACCTACGAGCAGTACTTC.

This clone was detected only a few times. The genes are TRBV7-8 and TRBJ1-2; 10 bases are shared with TRBD1. The germline gives CDR1 SGHVS, CDR2 FQNEAQ. With V trimmed by 3 bases and J by 4 bases, 8 bases remained unmatched. The CDR3 totals 16 residues. CDR3 amino acids: CASSFPGQGIGYGYTF. As DNA, the CDR3 is TGTGCCAGCAGCTTTCCGGGACAGGGGATCGGCTATGGCTACACCTTC. Based on the CDR3 plus reference TRBV7-8 and TRBJ1-2, the full variable domain is GAGVSQSPRYKVAKRGQDVALRCDPISGHVSLFWYQQALGQGPEFLTYFQNEAQLDKSGLPSDRFFAERPEGSVSTLKIQRTQQEDSAVYLCASSFPGQGIGYGYTFGSGTRLTVV.

A single count supports this clone. The chain recombines TRBV9 with TRBJ2-3, with 12 bases lining up with TRBD2. V lost 0 bases to trimming and J lost 4 bases; unmatched junction nucleotides: 3. Germline-derived CDR1 and CDR2 are SGDLS and YYNGEE. CDR3 length: 16 amino acids. The chain's CDR3 is CASSVELAGGSDTQYF. The CDR3 nucleotides are TGTGCCAGCAGCGTAGAGCTAGCGGGGGGGTCAGATACGCAGTATTTT.

The rearrangement joins TRBV7-2 to TRBJ2-3; D is unresolved. Looked up from germline, CDR1 is SGHTA and CDR2 is FQGNSA. Trimming took 8 bases from V and 7 from J, leaving 4 bases between them. The CDR3 sequence is 9 residues long. CDR3 nucleotides: TGTGCCAGCCCAAATACGCAGTATTTT. It encodes CASPNTQYF. Looking up the rest from reference TRBV7-2 and TRBJ2-3 gives the full variable domain: GAGVSQSPSNKVTEKGKDVELRCDPISGHTALYWYRQSLGQGLEFLIYFQGNSAPDKSGLPSDRFSAERTGGSVSTLTIQRTQQEDSAVYLCASPNTQYFGPGTRLTVL.

The rearrangement links TRBV13 to TRBJ1-6; 7 nucleotides align to TRBD1. Germline CDR1 is PRHDT and CDR2 is FYEKMQ (reference sequence). The CDR3 is 15 residues long. V shed 0 bases, J shed 5 bases, and the junction held 1 base outside the gene matches. CDR3: CASSLGGQDNSPLHF. The CDR3 nucleotides read TGTGCCAGCAGCTTAGGAGGACAGGATAATTCACCCCTCCACTTT.

This chain uses TRBV30 with TRBJ2-1, with 15 bases aligning to TRBD2. Germline CDR1 is GTSNPN and CDR2 is SVGIG (reference sequence). The V gene end was trimmed by 0 bases and the J gene end by 4 bases; junction bases not matched to a gene: 1. The CDR3 has 16 residues. CDR3 loop: CAWSVGTSGRYNEQFF. The CDR3 coding sequence is TGTGCCTGGAGTGTAGGGACTAGCGGGAGGTACAATGAGCAGTTCTTC. Together with reference TRBV30 and TRBJ2-1, the CDR3 gives the full variable domain: SQTIHQWPATLVQPVGSPLSLECTVEGTSNPNLYWYRQAAGRGLQLLFYSVGIGQISSEVPQNLSASRPQDRQFILSSKKLLLSDSGFYLCAWSVGTSGRYNEQFFGPGTRLTVL.

The chain recombines TRBV5-4 with TRBJ1-1; 7 bases fit TRBD1. J was trimmed by 0 bases and V by 5 bases; bases with no gene match: 4. Germline values: CDR1 SGHNT, CDR2 YYREEE (reference sequence). This CDR3 contains 14 residues. In DNA, the CDR3 is TGTGCCAGCAGGGAGGGGGCATTGAACACTGAAGCTTTCTTT. It codes for CASREGALNTEAFF.

This clone is a singleton in its sample. This chain joins TRBV7-6 and TRBJ1-4; 7 positions match TRBD1. CDR3 length: 14 amino acids. The V and J ends lost 3 bases and 8 bases, in that order; junction bases with no gene match: 6. CDR1 is SGHVS and CDR2 is FNYEAQ in the germline V gene. The CDR3 sequence is CASSLTGFGEKLFF. CDR3 nucleotides: TGTGCCAGCAGCTTGACAGGGTTTGGGGAAAAACTGTTTTTT.

The chain links TRBV7-2 to TRBJ2-1; 9 bases agree with TRBD2. The junction had 8 bases not matched to a gene; V was cut back by 5 bases and J by 0 bases. The CDR3 totals 17 residues. Germline V gives CDR1 SGHTA, CDR2 FQGNSA. This CDR3 reads CASSPWRGGHSYNEQFF. CDR3 nucleotides: TGTGCCAGCAGCCCTTGGCGGGGGGGCCACTCCTACAATGAGCAGTTCTTC.

The rearrangement links TRBV13 to TRBJ1-1; D is uncertain. The CDR3 length is 12 residues. CDR1 is PRHDT, CDR2 FYEKMQ, per germline (reference sequence). Trimming stripped 5 bases from V and 3 bases from J, with 7 bases between. The CDR3: CASSRRYTEAFF. The CDR3 nucleotides are TGTGCCAGCAGCCGGAGGTACACTGAAGCTTTCTTT.

This clone was seen more than once but under ten times. The chain uses TRBV18 and TRBJ1-1; D unresolved. CDR1 is KGHSH, CDR2 LQKENI, per germline. This CDR3 is built from 19 residues. V shed 1 base and J shed 4 bases, with 25 bases lying between them. In nucleotides, the CDR3 is TGTGCCAGCTCACCACAGGATAGAGGTTCGAAGTTCCGGGGCACTGAAGCTTTCTTT. It yields the protein CASSPQDRGSKFRGTEAFF.

The chain combines TRBV5-1 with TRBJ1-5; no definite D call. Between the trimmed V and J ends, which lost 2 bases and 3 bases, there was a span of 6 bases. Per the germline V gene, CDR1 is SGHRS and CDR2 is YFSETQ. The CDR3 extends over 13 amino acids. Written as DNA, the CDR3 is TGCGCCAGCAGCTTCGGGGACAATCAGCCCCAGCATTTT. It is translated as CASSFGDNQPQHF.

This chain connects TRBV5-1 to TRBJ2-2; D is perhaps TRBD1 (6 bases). The CDR3 runs 14 residues. Trimming took 4 bases from V and 5 from J, leaving 12 bases between them. Germline lookup yields CDR1 SGHRS and CDR2 YFSETQ. The CDR3 sequence is CASSTYRETGELFF. The DNA for the CDR3 is TGCGCCAGCAGCACCTACAGGGAAACCGGGGAGCTGTTTTTT. The variable domain in full, with the rest retrieved from reference TRBV5-1 and TRBJ2-2, is KAGVTQTPRYLIKTRGQQVTLSCSPISGHRSVSWYQQTPGQGLQFLFEYFSETQRNKGNFPGRFSGRQFSNSRSEMNVSTLELGDSALYLCASSTYRETGELFFGEGSRLTVL.

The chain joins TRBV3-1 (or the pseudogene TRBV3-2) to TRBJ2-5, with unresolved D. The germline gives CDR1 LGHDT, CDR2 YNNKEL (reference sequence). The CDR3 contains 16 residues. V was shortened by 0 bases and J by 0 bases, with 11 bases between the two germline ends. The CDR3 DNA is TGTGCCAGCAGCCAAGATCGAGCGTTCTACCAAGAGACCCAGTACTTC. It translates to CASSQDRAFYQETQYF.